This T cell receptor beta chain was captured by sequencing in a study of blood T cell repertoires in COVID-19 (dated by TCRdb to the early 2020s). Turning to the overall study: Collaborator samples came from the United States, Italy and Spain and covered acute and convalescent phases of COVID-19. The prospective study material was composed of cDNA or gDNA derived from T cells, B-cell-depleted T cells, or PBMCs. Deeply sampled blood TCRbeta repertoires from subjects exposed to, actively infected with, or recovered from COVID-19 were included in the dataset. The repertoires were released in a freely available public database meant as a resource for research on the immune response to SARS-CoV-2. The samples were drawn from two sources: the first 160 participants of the ongoing ImmuneRACE study, and 1,000 to 1,500 subjects contributed by 6 global collaborators. Sample metadata almost always included a de-identified subject ID, COVID-19 status, age in years and sex. HLA class I and class II types, where available, came from metadata supplied by the sample provider rather than from assay-based typing. Study-level results and caveats: The amount of clinical and demographic metadata varied by source and participant and was provided uncurated.

The CDR3, from cysteine to phenylalanine, totals 16 residues. Of the read, only the CDR3 DNA is kept; its 48 bases are in frame from base 1. The CDR1 and CDR2 encoded by the germline V gene (reference sequence) are LNHNV and YYDKDF. V sheds 3 bases and J sheds 0 bases, leaving 12 bases between their ends. TCRbeta CDR3 regions were amplified from genomic DNA using the immunoSEQ Assay, a bias-controlled multiplex PCR. The original pipeline was this. The number of nucleated cells in each sample was estimated from the amplification of reference gene primers within the assay. To quantify the absolute abundance of each unique TCRbeta CDR3 rearrangement, sequence reads were collapsed and filtered. For each sample, productive Simpson clonality was calculated by taking the square root of Simpson's diversity index across productive rearrangements. In TCRdb, the immuneACCESS table is reduced to in-frame sequences with V and J assigned. These tables do not hold every clone; where another copy was compared, an unresolved V gene accounts for under half, and the others remain unexplained. V and J calls and clone size are copied from that table; D and trimming were computed from the DNA. The sample table lists about 42,000 clones, roughly 88% of them with a count of one. The ten top clones hold 2.4% of the sample.

Each collaborating institution followed its own protocols to collect whole blood in K2EDTA tubes. Collaborator samples were shipped for TCRbeta analysis as frozen whole blood, isolated PBMCs, or DNA extracted from either sample type. In its sample, this clone was seen once. Its antigen remains undetermined. One base away there is no much larger clone; base qualities are not given. Recombination connected TRBV15 to TRBJ2-4; TRBD1 might be the D gene, on 6 matching bases. Sequenced sample: peripheral blood. The receptor was derived from a human donor in a cohort sampled during active COVID-19. The CDR3 loop reads CATSSRQEIAKNIQYF. At the DNA level, the sequence is TGTGCCACCAGCAGTCGACAGGAGATAGCCAAAAACATTCAGTACTTC.